This T cell receptor beta chain emerged from a study of control samples from healthy donors and cancer patients. Trimming removed 6 bases at V and 9 bases at J, with 15 bases between. Germline V lookup: CDR1 MNHEY, CDR2 SMNVEV (reference sequence). The CDR3 sequence is 14 residues long. The protocol was immunoSEQ multiplex PCR, while the TCRdb copy is restricted to in-frame clones and leaves out a portion. The listing contains about 200,000 clones. The genes are TRBV27 and TRBJ1-6; possibly TRBD1 for D (5 bases). The sample consisted of blood. The receptor comes from a woman in her twenties or thirties in good health. This CDR3 reads CASRGGPGVSPLHF. The CDR3 nucleotides are TGTGCCAGCAGGGGGGGACCGGGGGTTTCACCCCTCCACTTT.